The TCR beta chain described here comes from a study of blood T cell repertoires in COVID-19. The overall study: The United States, Italy and Spain were the sources of the acute and convalescent COVID-19 samples. T cells, B-cell-depleted T cells, or PBMCs provided the cDNA or gDNA that served as material.

The CDR3 sequence is 14 residues long. Trimming removed 4 bases from V and 2 bases from J, with 13 bases in between. The germline V gene has CDR1 GTSNPN and CDR2 SVGIG (reference sequence). The method was immunoSEQ multiplex PCR; TCRdb's version includes in-frame clones alone and lacks a portion of them. This sample has roughly 60,000 clones; 80% to 90% occur once, and the top ten carry about 1.2%. The sequence came from a man aged 35 to 55 with acute or convalescent COVID-19. The material sequenced was peripheral blood. The J gene is TRBJ2-3, the V gene TRBV30, with no clear D. The CDR3 sequence is CAWTLGAPTDTQYF. The DNA of the CDR3 is TGTGCCTGGACTTTAGGAGCTCCCACAGATACGCAGTATTTT.